The 10 T cell receptor beta chains in this list originate from one sample, sequenced in a study of control samples from healthy donors and cancer patients. Repertoires were generated with immunoSEQ multiplex PCR, while TCRdb's copy carries only in-frame clones and drops some. This table has about 120,000 clones, approximately 88% appearing once. Input material: blood. These receptors were collected from a man over 45 in good health.

The rearrangement links TRBV5-4 to TRBJ1-1; D is unclear. Germline V lookup: CDR1 SGHNT, CDR2 YYREEE (reference sequence). The CDR3 extends over 13 amino acids. Trimming removed 0 bases from V and 7 bases from J, with 10 bases in between. The CDR3 loop reads CASSLDSKVEAFF. DNA of the CDR3: TGTGCCAGCAGCTTGGACAGCAAGGTTGAAGCTTTCTTT.

The gene calls are TRBV7-2 and TRBJ1-5; TRBD1 matches at 9 bases. CDR1 and CDR2 (germline): SGHTA, FQGNSA. With 5 bases clipped from V and 3 bases from J, the junction kept 5 bases outside the gene matches. The CDR3 loop spans 15 amino acids. CDR3: CASSPWDRVNQPQHF. In DNA form, the CDR3 reads TGTGCCAGCAGCCCCTGGGACAGGGTCAATCAGCCCCAGCATTTT.

This clone was found once. The genes are TRBV18 and TRBJ1-1; 9 nucleotides agree with TRBD1. Per the germline V gene, CDR1 is KGHSH and CDR2 is LQKENI. The CDR3 is made up of 14 amino acids. V was pared by 3 bases and J by 4 bases, with 3 bases of the junction left unmatched. CDR3: CASSPQTGGTEAFF. The CDR3 nucleotides read TGTGCCAGCTCACCCCAGACAGGGGGCACTGAAGCTTTCTTT.

This chain links TRBV4-1 with TRBJ2-7, with 9 bases lining up with TRBD1. This CDR3 region has 15 residues. The V segment lost 2 bases and the J segment 3 bases; nucleotides outside the gene matches: 5. Germline V lookup: CDR1 MGHRA, CDR2 YSYEKL. The CDR3 loop reads CASSQWTGALYEQYF. CDR3 DNA sequence: TGCGCCAGCAGCCAATGGACAGGGGCCCTCTACGAGCAGTACTTC.

The J gene is TRBJ1-2, the V gene TRBV6-5; 9 bases align to TRBD1. J gave up 1 base and V 9 bases, and 9 bases lay outside the gene matches. The germline gives CDR1 MNHEY, CDR2 SVGAGI. The CDR3 covers 15 residues. As DNA, the CDR3 is TGTGCCAGTGACCGGGACAGGGCTTATAACTATGGCTACACCTTC. This encodes CASDRDRAYNYGYTF.

V and J are TRBV9 and TRBJ2-1; D gene uncertain. Germline loops: CDR1 SGDLS, CDR2 YYNGEE. The CDR3 totals 15 residues. Trimming stripped 0 bases from V and 4 bases from J, with 11 bases between. In DNA, the CDR3 is TGTGCCAGCAGCGTAGCAGGACCACCTTACAATGAGCAGTTCTTC. Translated, it gives CASSVAGPPYNEQFF.

This clone was picked up a small number of times. The V call is TRBV11-2, the J call TRBJ1-4; tentative D call: TRBD1 (6 bases). V lost 4 bases and J 8 bases, leaving 17 bases between the germline ends. The CDR3 contains 15 residues. CDR1 and CDR2 from the germline V gene are SGHAT and FQNNGV. CDR3 sequence (DNA): TGTGCCAGCAGCTCGCAGGGGCGAGGGCCGGAAAAACTGTTTTTT. It codes for CASSSQGRGPEKLFF.

A few counts support this clone. The J gene is TRBJ1-5, the V gene TRBV19; maybe TRBD1 (6 bases). The CDR3 has 15 amino acids. Per the germline V gene, CDR1 is LNHDA and CDR2 is SQIVND (reference sequence). Deletions cut 8 bases from V and 2 bases from J, with 16 bases between. CDR3 amino acids: CASGGDPMGNQPQHF. CDR3 DNA sequence: TGTGCCAGTGGGGGCGACCCAATGGGCAATCAGCCCCAGCATTTT.

The rearrangement joins TRBV7-2 to TRBJ1-2; D gene uncertain. Germline V gene lookup returns CDR1 SGHTA and CDR2 FQGNSA. Trimming cost V 0 bases and J 3 bases, with 8 bases left between them. CDR3 length: 14 residues. The CDR3 reads CASSLASGDYGYTF. The CDR3 DNA is TGTGCCAGCAGCTTAGCTTCTGGGGACTATGGCTACACCTTC.

The genes are TRBV11-2 and TRBJ1-3, with TRBD1 matching 10 bases. V gave up 4 bases and J gave up 1 base; unmatched junction bases: 7. Per germline, CDR1 SGHAT and CDR2 FQNNGV. The CDR3 contains 17 residues. CDR3 loop: CASSSPKDRGSGNTIYF. The CDR3 DNA reads as TGTGCCAGCAGCTCCCCGAAGGACAGGGGGTCTGGAAACACCATATATTTT.